Shown below are 14 T cell receptor beta chains from a single sample sequenced in a study of T cells in Graves' hyperthyroidism and ophthalmopathy. Template material for amplifying TCR beta CDR3 regions consisted of RNA transcripts. Carried out on the TCR CDR3, a first-round RT-PCR used the HTBI primer set. TCRdb used MiXCR to reprocess the multiplex PCR reads, holding one entry per CDR3 protein. The sample records 500,000 to 700,000 distinct CDR3 sequences, 15% to 20% being singletons. What was sequenced was blood. These receptors were taken from a woman aged 18-29 years with Graves' hyperthyroidism.

The V gene is TRBV20-1, the J gene TRBJ2-5; 7 bases fit TRBD2. With V trimmed by 0 bases and J by 5 bases, 9 bases remained unmatched. Germline V gives CDR1 DFQATT, CDR2 SNEGSKA (reference sequence). This CDR3 contains 15 residues. The CDR3: CSARDIWGGGETQYF. The CDR3 DNA follows: TGCAGTGCTAGAGATATCTGGGGGGGGGGGGAGACCCAGTACTTC.

This clonotype was observed at least ten times. The chain has TRBV2 and TRBJ2-7; D ambiguous. Trimming pared 5 bases from V and 5 bases from J, leaving 16 bases between. Germline CDR1 reads SNHLY; CDR2 reads FYNNEI. The CDR3 length is 14 residues. CDR3 in amino acids: CASSFAVGPHEQYF. DNA of the CDR3: TGTGCCAGCAGTTTCGCGGTGGGTCCTCACGAGCAGTACTTC.

This clonotype was found a few times. The genes are TRBV7-2 and TRBJ2-5; 8 bases map to TRBD1. The length of the CDR3 is 16 residues. In germline, CDR1 is SGHTA, CDR2 FQGNSA. V dropped 2 bases and J dropped 4; count of bases not matched to a gene: 9. Here the CDR3 DNA reads TGTGCCAGCAGCTTACGAAGGACAGGGCAGGGAGAGACCCAGTACTTC. It encodes CASSLRRTGQGETQYF.

This clonotype was detected only a few times. The chain combines TRBV5-1 with TRBJ2-1; no firm D call. Trimming stripped 6 bases from V and 2 bases from J, with 9 bases between. Germline loops: CDR1 SGHRS, CDR2 YFSETQ. CDR3 length equals 13 residues. CDR3 coding DNA: TGCGCCAGCACGTTAGGGACCTACAATGAGCAGTTCTTC. Amino acids: CASTLGTYNEQFF.

The table lists this clonotype with a count of one. The rearrangement uses TRBV7-9 and TRBJ2-7, with D possibly TRBD1 on 6 matching bases. The CDR3 consists of 15 residues. The germline gives CDR1 SEHNR, CDR2 FQNEAQ (reference sequence). V was cut by 1 base and J by 3 bases, with 13 bases left in between. CDR3 nucleotides: TGTGCCAGCAGCTTAGTCCCCAGGGGAAACTACGAGCAGTACTTC. Its translation: CASSLVPRGNYEQYF.

This clonotype was counted many times. V is TRBV6-1 and J is TRBJ2-4, with 12 nucleotides matching TRBD1. The V gene's germline CDR1 is MNHNS and CDR2 SASEGT. The CDR3 totals 16 residues. V dropped 4 bases and J dropped 2; count of bases not matched to a gene: 3. The CDR3 reads CASSARDRGPKNIQYF. For the CDR3, the DNA is TGTGCCAGCAGTGCCCGGGACAGGGGGCCCAAAAACATTCAGTACTTC.

J is TRBJ2-3 and V is TRBV4-1, with 14 bases fitting TRBD2. CDR3 length: 18 residues. Germline assignment: CDR1 MGHRA and CDR2 YSYEKL. Germline trimming cut 1 base from V and 9 bases from J; bases unmatched to any gene: 12. CDR3 nucleotide sequence: TGCGCCAGCAGCCAAGCCGGTGGACTAGCGGGAGGAGGACGGACGCAGTATTTT. Its translation is CASSQAGGLAGGGRTQYF.

This clonotype was counted many times. The chain carries TRBV6-1 and TRBJ1-2; D unclear. This CDR3 contains 14 residues. Trimming cost V 6 bases and J 8 bases, with 19 bases left between them. Germline CDR1 reads MNHNS; CDR2 reads SASEGT. The CDR3 reads CASRLRHLLGGYTF. The DNA for the CDR3 is TGTGCCAGCAGGCTTAGACACCTTTTGGGCGGCTACACCTTC.

This clonotype was recorded at least ten times. The CDR3 DNA reads TGTGCCAGCAGCTTAGTAGGGGATGGCTACACCTTC. Amino acids: CASSLVGDGYTF. V is TRBV7-9 and J is TRBJ1-2; possible D gene TRBD1, 5 bases. The V end was cut by 1 base, the J end by 6 bases, with 6 bases between. CDR1 SEHNR and CDR2 FQNEAQ come from the germline V gene (reference sequence). The CDR3 extends over 12 amino acids.

The chain employs TRBV19 and TRBJ2-2; 11 bases align to TRBD2. The CDR3 spans 17 residues. The trim removed 3 bases at V and 1 base at J, leaving 4 bases unmatched. CDR1 LNHDA and CDR2 SQIVND come from the germline V gene (reference sequence). CDR3 protein: CASSIPLAGGNTGELFF. DNA of the CDR3: TGTGCCAGTAGTATCCCCCTAGCGGGAGGGAACACCGGGGAGCTGTTTTTT.

V usage is TRBV27 and J usage is TRBJ2-2; TRBD1 is a possible D gene (5 bases). The germline V gene encodes CDR1 MNHEY and CDR2 SMNVEV (reference sequence). Trimming pared 6 bases from V and 5 bases from J, leaving 13 bases between. The CDR3 is 14 residues long. The CDR3 bases are TGTGCCAGCAGAAGCAGACAGACTACCGGGGAGCTGTTTTTT. As protein: CASRSRQTTGELFF.

This clonotype was detected ten times or more. The CDR3 DNA follows: TGTGCCAGCAGCCCTCGGGACGGGAACACCGGGGAGCTGTTTTTT. Protein: CASSPRDGNTGELFF. V usage is TRBV11-3 and J usage is TRBJ2-2; the D call may be TRBD1 or TRBD2 (5 bases each). The CDR3 totals 15 residues. Trimming took off 5 bases at V and 1 base at J, with 11 bases between the two ends. Germline V gene lookup returns CDR1 SGHNT and CDR2 YENEEA.

This clonotype was seen a few times. The rearrangement joins TRBV7-8 to TRBJ2-1; 12 nucleotides align to TRBD2. Germline lookup yields CDR1 SGHVS and CDR2 FQNEAQ. This CDR3 comprises 14 residues. The V segment lost 1 base and the J segment 13 bases; nucleotides outside the gene matches: 5. This CDR3 reads CASSLGLAGEGQFF. CDR3 sequence (DNA): TGTGCCAGCAGCTTAGGACTAGCGGGAGAGGGACAGTTCTTC.

This clonotype came up many times. This chain connects TRBV28 to TRBJ2-5, with TRBD1 matching 9 bases. The trim removed 4 bases at V and 2 bases at J, leaving 8 bases unmatched. CDR3 size: 16 residues. Germline lookup yields CDR1 MDHEN and CDR2 SYDVKM. CDR3 sequence reads: CASSSYRDREQETQYF. The CDR3 nucleotides are TGTGCCAGCAGTTCATACCGGGACAGGGAGCAAGAGACCCAGTACTTC.